This TCR beta chain came from a study of control samples from healthy donors and cancer patients. The length of the CDR3 is 16 residues. V lost 0 bases and J lost 4; bases outside the gene matches: 7. CDR1 and CDR2 (germline): SGHDT, YYEEEE. The method was immunoSEQ multiplex PCR; TCRdb's version includes in-frame clones alone and lacks a portion of them. The sample has roughly 370,000 clones, 80% to 95% seen once. Sequenced material: PBMCs. The sequence came from a man aged 40-49 years with head and neck cancer. V gene TRBV5-6 combines with J gene TRBJ2-1; 7 positions agree with TRBD2. The CDR3 nucleotides are TGTGCCAGCAGCTTGGTGCCCCAGCGGGGATACAATGAGCAGTTCTTC. Its translation: CASSLVPQRGYNEQFF.